This entry lists 13 T cell receptor beta chains sequenced from one sample in a study of sequential checkpoint blockade in melanoma. Libraries were prepared by immunoSEQ multiplex PCR; TCRdb keeps only in-frame clonotypes and omits some of them. The profile shows under 45,000 clones, approximately 85% of them singletons. The treatment was: randomized to nivolumab then ipilimumab (arm A) or the reverse (arm B). The material was CD8+ T cells sorted from blood (inferred from file names), obtained from a patient given nivolumab and ipilimumab in sequence. The receptors originated from a human donor with melanoma.

The V and J genes are TRBV5-1 and TRBJ1-1; no definite D call. V lost 0 bases, J lost 0 bases, and 6 bases lay in between. Germline V gene data show CDR1 as SGHRS and CDR2 as YFSETQ. The CDR3 loop spans 14 amino acids. The CDR3 DNA sequence: TGCGCCAGCAGCTTGGTTGACATGAACACTGAAGCTTTCTTT. It is translated as CASSLVDMNTEAFF. The full variable domain, with the rest looked up from reference TRBV5-1 and TRBJ1-1, is KAGVTQTPRYLIKTRGQQVTLSCSPISGHRSVSWYQQTPGQGLQFLFEYFSETQRNKGNFPGRFSGRQFSNSRSEMNVSTLELGDSALYLCASSLVDMNTEAFFGQGTRLTVV.

CDR3 sequence reads: CASSFQGENQPQHF. In nucleotides, the CDR3 is TGTGCCAGCAGTTTTCAGGGTGAGAATCAGCCCCAGCATTTT. The chain has TRBV27 and TRBJ1-5; D possibly corresponds to TRBD1 (5 bases). Per germline, CDR1 MNHEY and CDR2 SMNVEV (reference sequence). The V gene lost 3 bases and the J gene lost 4 bases, with 10 bases spanning the gap. This CDR3 comprises 14 residues.

This clone is labeled as large. The genes are TRBV19 and TRBJ1-1; tentative D call: TRBD1 (5 bases). Trimming took 7 bases from V and 5 from J, leaving 17 bases between them. Germline V CDR1 and CDR2: LNHDA, SQIVND (reference sequence). The CDR3 spans 14 residues. CDR3 loop: CASTLGEGGTEAFF. CDR3 sequence (DNA): TGTGCCAGTACCTTGGGGGAGGGAGGAACTGAAGCTTTCTTT.

This clone has just one count. V gene TRBV7-9 combines with J gene TRBJ2-7; 9 bases are shared with TRBD2. The CDR3 is 13 residues long. CDR1 and CDR2 from the germline V gene are SEHNR and FQNEAQ (reference sequence). Germline trimming cut 2 bases from V and 5 bases from J; bases unmatched to any gene: 1. CDR3 sequence: CASSLLAGNEQYF. The CDR3 DNA reads as TGTGCCAGCAGCTTACTAGCGGGAAACGAGCAGTACTTC.

V usage is TRBV28 and J usage is TRBJ1-2; perhaps TRBD1 as D (5 bases). Germline CDR1 MDHEN, CDR2 SYDVKM. This CDR3 region has 14 residues. The V gene lost 2 bases and the J gene lost 4 bases, with 11 bases spanning the gap. The CDR3 reads CASSLAGLGYGYTF. The DNA of the CDR3 is TGTGCCAGCAGTTTAGCAGGGTTGGGCTATGGCTACACCTTC.

This clone has just a few counts. The CDR3 DNA follows: TGTGCCAGCAGCCGAGGACAGGGGAAAGATACGCAGTATTTT. It codes for CASSRGQGKDTQYF. The rearrangement links TRBV7-6 to TRBJ2-3, with 9 bases matching TRBD1. Germline V lookup: CDR1 SGHVS, CDR2 FNYEAQ. The CDR3 is 14 amino acids. The V gene end was trimmed by 5 bases and the J gene end by 5 bases; junction bases not matched to a gene: 5.

The gene calls are TRBV4-1 and TRBJ2-1, with D possibly being TRBD2 (5 bases). CDR3 length equals 14 residues. Trimming removed 0 bases from V and 4 bases from J, with 7 bases in between. Germline-derived CDR1 and CDR2 are MGHRA and YSYEKL. The CDR3 reads CASSQEGSYNEQFF. CDR3 coding DNA: TGCGCCAGCAGCCAAGAGGGGAGTTACAATGAGCAGTTCTTC.

In its sample, this clone was seen a few times. The rearrangement uses TRBV7-8 and TRBJ2-1, with 8 nucleotides matching TRBD2. This CDR3 is built from 14 residues. Looked up from germline, CDR1 is SGHVS and CDR2 is FQNEAQ. V shed 5 bases and J 7 bases; nucleotides not matched to a gene: 7. The CDR3 spells CASSLVGGGNEQFF. The CDR3 bases are TGTGCCAGCAGCCTAGTCGGCGGGGGGAATGAGCAGTTCTTC.

The gene calls are TRBV7-6 and TRBJ2-7; tentatively, D is TRBD1 (6 bases). The V end lost 1 base, the J end lost 6 bases, and 13 bases lay between the germline ends. The CDR3 covers 14 residues. In germline, CDR1 is SGHVS, CDR2 FNYEAQ. The CDR3 region is CASSLGDEQGEQYF. CDR3 bases: TGTGCCAGCAGCTTAGGGGACGAACAGGGCGAGCAGTACTTC. Full variable domain (rest looked up from reference TRBV7-6 and TRBJ2-7): GAGVSQSPRYKVTKRGQDVALRCDPISGHVSLYWYRQALGQGPEFLTYFNYEAQQDKSGLPNDRFSAERPEGSISTLTIQRTEQRDSAMYRCASSLGDEQGEQYFGPGTRLTVT.

This chain links TRBV7-3 with TRBJ2-3; 8 bases fit TRBD1. After removal of 4 bases from V and 6 bases from J, the junction contained 9 bases not matched to a gene. The CDR3 extends over 15 amino acids. The germline V gene has CDR1 SGHTA and CDR2 FQGTGA. The CDR3 coding sequence is TGTGCCAGCAGCTCCACGGGGACAGGCGACGATACGCAGTATTTT. Translated: CASSSTGTGDDTQYF.

This chain uses TRBV5-1 with TRBJ2-7, with TRBD1 matching 10 bases. The CDR3 spans 14 residues. Germline assignment: CDR1 SGHRS and CDR2 YFSETQ. The ends lost 4 bases at V and 5 bases at J; junction bases unmatched: 6. CDR3 in amino acids: CASSPGTGANEQYF. The CDR3 nucleotides are TGCGCCAGCAGCCCCGGGACAGGGGCTAACGAGCAGTACTTC.

Only a few counts were recorded for this clone. Here the CDR3 reads CASSAGTSDIDTQYF. The CDR3 region has the DNA TGTGCCAGCAGTGCCGGGACTAGCGATATAGATACGCAGTATTTT. The chain has TRBV6-1 and TRBJ2-3; the match to TRBD2 covers 10 bases. Losses at the gene ends were 4 bases for V and 5 bases for J; bases not matched to a gene: 6. The CDR3 has 15 amino acids. Germline assignment: CDR1 MNHNS and CDR2 SASEGT.

The rearrangement uses TRBV6-5 and TRBJ2-7; 10 positions agree with TRBD1. The CDR3 loop spans 16 amino acids. The trim removed 2 bases at V and 3 bases at J, leaving 7 bases unmatched. CDR1 is MNHEY, CDR2 SVGAGI, per germline. CDR3 region: CASSYRTGTGDYEQYF. The CDR3 DNA follows: TGTGCCAGCAGTTACCGGACCGGGACAGGGGACTACGAGCAGTACTTC.